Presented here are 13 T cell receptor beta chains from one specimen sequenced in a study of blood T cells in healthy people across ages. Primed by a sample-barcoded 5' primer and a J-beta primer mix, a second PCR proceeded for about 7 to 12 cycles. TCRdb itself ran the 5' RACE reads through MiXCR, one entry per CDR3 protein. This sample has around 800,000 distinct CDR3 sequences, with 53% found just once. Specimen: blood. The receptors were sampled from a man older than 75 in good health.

The CDR3 loop is CASYPRGGTEAFF. The DNA of the CDR3 is TGTGCCAGCTATCCTAGAGGGGGCACTGAAGCTTTCTTT. This sequence joins TRBV5-4 and TRBJ1-1, with D maybe TRBD1 (6 bases). Germline CDR1 is SGHNT and CDR2 is YYREEE (reference sequence). With 7 bases removed from V and 4 bases from J, the gap between germline ends came to 14 bases. The CDR3 loop spans 13 amino acids.

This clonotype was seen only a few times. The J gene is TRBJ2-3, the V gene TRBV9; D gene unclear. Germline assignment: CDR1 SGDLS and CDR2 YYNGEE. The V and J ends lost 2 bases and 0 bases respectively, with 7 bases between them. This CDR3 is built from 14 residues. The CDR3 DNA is TGTGCCAGCAGCGTTGCCCCTAGCACAGATACGCAGTATTTT. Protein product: CASSVAPSTDTQYF.

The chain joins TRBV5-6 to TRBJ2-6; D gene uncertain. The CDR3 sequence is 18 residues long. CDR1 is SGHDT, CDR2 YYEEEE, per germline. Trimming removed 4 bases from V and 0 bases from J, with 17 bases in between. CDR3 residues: CASSLIQPQGSGANVLTF. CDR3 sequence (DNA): TGTGCCAGCAGCCTGATACAGCCCCAAGGCTCTGGGGCCAACGTCCTGACTTTC.

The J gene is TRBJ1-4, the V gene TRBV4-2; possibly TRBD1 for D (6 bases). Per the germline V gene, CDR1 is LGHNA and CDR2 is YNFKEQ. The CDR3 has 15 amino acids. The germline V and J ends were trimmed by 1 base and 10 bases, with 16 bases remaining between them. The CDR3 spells CASSQVGGRERKLFF. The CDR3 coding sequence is TGTGCCAGCAGCCAAGTTGGGGGCAGGGAGAGAAAACTGTTTTTT.

CDR3 protein: CASKAAGGKNEQFF. The CDR3 bases are TGTGCCAGCAAGGCAGCGGGAGGGAAGAATGAGCAGTTCTTC. The chain has TRBV7-9 and TRBJ2-1; 10 nucleotides match TRBD2. V lost 7 bases, J lost 7 bases, and 7 bases stayed unmatched. This CDR3 is 14 amino acids long. The V gene's germline CDR1 is SEHNR and CDR2 FQNEAQ (reference sequence).

This CDR3 is CASSLLSGEGTQYF. The CDR3 coding sequence is TGTGCCAGCAGTTTATTATCTGGGGAAGGGACCCAGTACTTC. J is TRBJ2-4 and V is TRBV12-3 or TRBV12-4; D gene unclear. TRBJ2-5 matches the DNA end more closely, so the J call is doubtful. The CDR3 consists of 14 residues.

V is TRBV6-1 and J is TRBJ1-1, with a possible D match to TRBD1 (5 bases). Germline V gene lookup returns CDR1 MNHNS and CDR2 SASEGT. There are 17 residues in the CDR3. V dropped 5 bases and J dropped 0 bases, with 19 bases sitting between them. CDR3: CASSQYIIQVVNTEAFF. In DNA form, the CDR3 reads TGTGCCAGCAGTCAATATATAATACAGGTCGTGAACACTGAAGCTTTCTTT.

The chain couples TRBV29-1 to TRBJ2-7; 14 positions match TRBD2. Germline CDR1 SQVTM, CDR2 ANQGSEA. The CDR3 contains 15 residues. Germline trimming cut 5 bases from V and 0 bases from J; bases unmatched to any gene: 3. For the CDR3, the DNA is TGCAGCGTTCGGACTAGCGGGGGGATCTCCTACGAGCAGTACTTC. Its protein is CSVRTSGGISYEQYF.

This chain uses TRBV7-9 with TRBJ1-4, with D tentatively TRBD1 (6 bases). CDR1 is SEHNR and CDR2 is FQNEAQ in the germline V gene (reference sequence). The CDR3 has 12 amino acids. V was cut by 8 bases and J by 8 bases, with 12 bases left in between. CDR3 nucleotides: TGTGCCAGCGGAAGAGGGGGGGAAAAACTGTTTTTT. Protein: CASGRGGEKLFF.

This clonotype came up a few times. DNA of the CDR3: TGCGCCAGCAGCTCTGGACTAGCGGGAGGAGGAAGATACGCGTATTTT. Translation: CASSSGLAGGGRYAYF. This chain links TRBV5-1 with TRBJ2-3, with TRBD2 identical over 14 bases. The CDR3 loop spans 16 amino acids. The germline gives CDR1 SGHRS, CDR2 YFSETQ. J was trimmed by 14 bases and V by 3 bases; bases with no gene match: 14.

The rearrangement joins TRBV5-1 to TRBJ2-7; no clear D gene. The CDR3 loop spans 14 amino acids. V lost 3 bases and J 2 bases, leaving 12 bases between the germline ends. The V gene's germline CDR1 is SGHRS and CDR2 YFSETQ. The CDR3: CASSSGGSTYEQYF. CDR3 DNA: TGCGCCAGCAGCTCCGGTGGCAGCACCTACGAGCAGTACTTC. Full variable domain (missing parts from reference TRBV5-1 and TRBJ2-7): KAGVTQTPRYLIKTRGQQVTLSCSPISGHRSVSWYQQTPGQGLQFLFEYFSETQRNKGNFPGRFSGRQFSNSRSEMNVSTLELGDSALYLCASSSGGSTYEQYFGPGTRLTVT.

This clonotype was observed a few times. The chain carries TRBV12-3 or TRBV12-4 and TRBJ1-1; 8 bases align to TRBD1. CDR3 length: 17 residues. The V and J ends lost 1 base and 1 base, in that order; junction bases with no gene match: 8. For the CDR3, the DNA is TGTGCCAGCAGTTTAGATTCCGGGACAGGAACGAACACTGAAGCTTTCTTT. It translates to CASSLDSGTGTNTEAFF.

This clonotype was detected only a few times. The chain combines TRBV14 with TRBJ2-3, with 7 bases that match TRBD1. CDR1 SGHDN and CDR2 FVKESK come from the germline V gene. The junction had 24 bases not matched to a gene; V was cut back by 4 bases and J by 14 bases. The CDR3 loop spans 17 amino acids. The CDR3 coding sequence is TGTGCCAGCAGCCGAACGAGCGGACAGGATCGACACAGATACGCGTATTTT. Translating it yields CASSRTSGQDRHRYAYF.